This T cell receptor beta chain comes out of a study of neurological immune-mediated disorders (dated 2019 in TCRdb). Notes on the research overall: Of the approximately 34 multiple sclerosis patients, some 30 had relapsing-remitting MS and 3 had secondary progressive MS. Peripheral blood TCR-beta repertoires from HTLV-I-associated myelopathy (HAM/TSP) patients, multiple sclerosis patients and healthy controls were compared by UMI-based sequencing. Alongside PBMC samples, the set of some 100 TCR-beta libraries contained longitudinal samples, technical triplicates, and paired CD4+ and CD8+ T-cell subsets that had been sorted. Longitudinal HAM/TSP donors and healthy donors each had 3 time-points at intervals of roughly 3-40 months. The cohort was made up of approximately 69 subjects, consisting of about 14 HAM/TSP patients, 35 or so multiple sclerosis patients and about 20 healthy controls. Study-wide conclusions, independent of this receptor: Expanded clones from different subjects shared no identical CDR3 amino acid sequences, which suggests that TCR-beta repertoires were private in all groups. Phylogenetic analysis grouped repertoires from 18 of 34 MS patients into a cluster of related CDR3 sequences, suggesting a possible repertoire-level signature. No clinical or MRI features were associated with the MS cluster, and the authors said that larger cohorts are needed. TCR clonal expansion was greatest in HAM/TSP patients and smallest in MS patients, who ranked below even healthy controls.

The time point label here, explained by the study, means: longitudinal time-point 3. For the unsorted PBMC libraries, 2 million PBMCs were stored in RNAlater at -80 degrees C until RNA extraction and were used to generate the libraries. The multiple sclerosis patients were enrolled in a US clinical protocol that used magnetic resonance imaging to evaluate disease progression. PBMCs were separated from peripheral blood using Ficoll-Hypaque density gradient centrifugation and then cryopreserved in liquid nitrogen. This clonotype was seen repeatedly, ten times or more. Its antigen is still unknown. No per-base quality is available; no much larger clone lies one base away. V is pared back by 3 bases and J by 2 bases, with 12 bases lying between the germline termini. Including cysteine and phenylalanine, the CDR3 has 15 amino acids. CDR3 DNA only is kept here, 45 bases in frame from base 1. CDR1 is given as SGHRS and CDR2 as YFSETQ, both from the germline V gene.

cDNA synthesis used template-switch 5'RACE with a primer carrying a 10-nucleotide random unique molecular identifier tagging each TCR transcript. Every sequencing run yielded over 180 million TCR-beta sequences covering 15-18 subjects. The RNeasy kit was used to extract total RNA. Using the KAPA Real-time Library Amplification kit, TCR-beta VDJ regions were amplified with primers for the TCR constant region and the 5'RACE anchor. Sample indexes and Illumina adaptors were added in a first PCR, after which library yield was increased in a second PCR. After Ampure bead purification, the roughly 650 bp TCR product was size-selected on a 2% E-gel SizeSelection system. Before pooling, library quality was checked on a Bioanalyzer, concentration was measured with Qubit, and libraries were quantified with the Kapa Library Quantification kit. An Illumina HiSeq 2500 sequenced the libraries paired-end 2 x 150 bp. To increase sequence diversity, roughly 24-32% phiX was spiked into each library pool. Regarding the original processing steps: Quality-filtered reads were processed with the UMI-based MiGEC pipeline, which removed over 75% of raw TCR sequences during error correction. IMGT germline references were used for alignment of VDJ genes, and clonotypes were defined by a unique CDR3 amino acid sequence together with V-J genes. Clonal expansion, Shannon diversity and CDR3 relatedness were evaluated with VDJtools (CalcPairwiseDistances, ClusterSamples), while phylogenetic trees were built in CLCbio workbench. Using coefficient-of-variation modelling across technical triplicates, the study counted a clone as expanded if it had at least 8 unique UMIs. TCRdb took the public reads, trimmed them with fastp at Q25, ran MiXCR for clone calling and kept in-frame beta chains. Under each unique CDR3 protein, matching rows form one entry showing the most common genes and DNA. None of the V and J calls come from the authors' own analysis; TCRdb made them. Recorded for this sample are about 80,000 distinct CDR3 sequences; 4.3% of them occurred a single time. The leading ten clones occupy about 5.7% of the sample.

The sequence was obtained from a woman aged 55-70 years with multiple sclerosis. The chain uses TRBV5-1 and TRBJ2-1, with no confident D gene call. The sequencing sample was made of PBMCs. Read as DNA, the sequence is TGCGCCAGCAGCTCTTGGCAGGCCACCTACAATGAGCAGTTCTTC. Its protein is CASSSWQATYNEQFF. Supplemented by the reference TRBV5-1 and TRBJ2-1 proteins around the CDR3, the complete variable domain is KAGVTQTPRYLIKTRGQQVTLSCSPISGHRSVSWYQQTPGQGLQFLFEYFSETQRNKGNFPGRFSGRQFSNSRSEMNVSTLELGDSALYLCASSSWQATYNEQFFGPGTRLTVL.